Reported below is one T cell receptor (beta chain). Its specificity is unknown. These data are taken from a study of tumor-infiltrating lymphocytes in primary liver carcinoma. They got blood RNA out of unsorted whole blood and also pulled out germline DNA. The patients, who had chronic HBV infection, were treatment-naive (untreated). A constant-region primer served to make TCR beta cDNA from about 500 ng total RNA. Slightly modified ARM-PCR with three nested multiplex PCR rounds yielded TCR beta libraries. With TRBV1-TRBV30 forward primers and a C-beta reverse primer, the first two PCR rounds were run for 10 to 11 cycles each. TCRdb reprocessed the multiplex PCR reads via MiXCR and lists one record per CDR3 protein. Among 250,000 to 400,000 distinct CDR3 sequences listed, 50% to 70% were seen once. CDR3 size: 11 residues. V was trimmed by 0 bases and J by 5 bases, leaving 1 base between them. Per the germline V gene, CDR1 is GTSNPN and CDR2 is SVGIG (reference sequence).

Study-wide findings and caveats: Tumors carried a top-250-clone fraction significantly exceeding that of blood (p = 0.039).

Sequenced input: peripheral blood. This rearrangement joins TRBV30 to TRBJ1-4; unclear D gene. This receptor was taken from a man aged 40-49 years with primary liver carcinoma and hepatitis B virus infection. The chain's CDR3 is CAWSVNEKLFF. DNA of the CDR3: TGTGCCTGGAGTGTAAATGAAAAACTGTTTTTT.